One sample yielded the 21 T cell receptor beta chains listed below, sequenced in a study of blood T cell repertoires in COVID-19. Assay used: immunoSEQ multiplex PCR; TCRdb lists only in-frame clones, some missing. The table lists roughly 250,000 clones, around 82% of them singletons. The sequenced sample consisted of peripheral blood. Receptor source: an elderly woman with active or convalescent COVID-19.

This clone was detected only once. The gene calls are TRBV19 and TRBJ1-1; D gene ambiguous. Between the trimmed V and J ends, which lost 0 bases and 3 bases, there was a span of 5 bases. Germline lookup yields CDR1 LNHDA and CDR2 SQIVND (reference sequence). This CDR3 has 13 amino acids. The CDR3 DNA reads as TGTGCCAGTAGTATAGAGAGGGACACTGAAGCTTTCTTT. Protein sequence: CASSIERDTEAFF.

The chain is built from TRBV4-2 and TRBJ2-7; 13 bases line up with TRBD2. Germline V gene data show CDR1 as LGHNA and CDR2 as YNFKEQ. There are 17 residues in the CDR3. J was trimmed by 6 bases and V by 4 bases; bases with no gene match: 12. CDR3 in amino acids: CASSPRTSGSFLSEQYF. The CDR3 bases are TGTGCCAGCAGCCCTCGGACTAGCGGGAGTTTTTTGTCCGAGCAGTACTTC.

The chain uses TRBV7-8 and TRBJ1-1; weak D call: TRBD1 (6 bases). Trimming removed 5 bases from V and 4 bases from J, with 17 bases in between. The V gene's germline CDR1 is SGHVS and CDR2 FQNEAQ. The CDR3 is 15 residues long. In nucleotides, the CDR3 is TGTGCCAGCAGCCGGAGGGCCAGGGGCTCCACTGAAGCTTTCTTT. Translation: CASSRRARGSTEAFF.

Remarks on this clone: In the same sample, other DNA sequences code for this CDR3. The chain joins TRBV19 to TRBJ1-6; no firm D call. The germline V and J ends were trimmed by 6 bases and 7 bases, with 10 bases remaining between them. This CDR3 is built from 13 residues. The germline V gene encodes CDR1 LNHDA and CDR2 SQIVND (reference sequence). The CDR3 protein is CASSEGNNSPLHF. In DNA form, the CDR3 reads TGTGCCAGTAGCGAGGGAAACAATTCACCCCTCCACTTT.

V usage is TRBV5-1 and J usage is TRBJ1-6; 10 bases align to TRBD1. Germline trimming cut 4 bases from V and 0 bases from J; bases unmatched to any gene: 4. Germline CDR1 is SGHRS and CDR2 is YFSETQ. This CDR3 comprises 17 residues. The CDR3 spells CASSTGQGSSYNSPLHF. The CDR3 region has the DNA TGCGCCAGCAGCACGGGACAGGGGAGCTCCTATAATTCACCCCTCCACTTT.

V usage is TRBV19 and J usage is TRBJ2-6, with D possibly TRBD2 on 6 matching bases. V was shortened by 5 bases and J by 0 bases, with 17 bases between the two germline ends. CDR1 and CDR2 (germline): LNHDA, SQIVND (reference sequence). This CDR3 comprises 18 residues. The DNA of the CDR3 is TGTGCCAGTAGTCCCCGGGCTAGCGCCAACTCTGGGGCCAACGTCCTGACTTTC. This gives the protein CASSPRASANSGANVLTF.

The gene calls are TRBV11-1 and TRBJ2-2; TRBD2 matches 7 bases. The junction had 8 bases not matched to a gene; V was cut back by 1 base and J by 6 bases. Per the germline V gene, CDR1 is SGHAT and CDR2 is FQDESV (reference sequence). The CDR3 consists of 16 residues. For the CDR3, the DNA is TGTGCCAGCAGCTTAGAACGACCCGCGGGGGCCGGGGAGCTGTTTTTT. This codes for CASSLERPAGAGELFF.

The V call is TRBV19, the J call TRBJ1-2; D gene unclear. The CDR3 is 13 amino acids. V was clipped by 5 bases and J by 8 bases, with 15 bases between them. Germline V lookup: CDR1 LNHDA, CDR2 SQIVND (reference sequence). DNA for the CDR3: TGTGCCAGTAGTGTCACAAAGGAGGTGGGCTACACCTTC. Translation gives CASSVTKEVGYTF.

The CDR3: CASSRKPTGIGHRGDTQYF. In DNA, the CDR3 is TGTGCCAGCAGCCGCAAGCCAACGGGTATAGGACATAGAGGAGATACGCAGTATTTT. The chain is built from TRBV7-2 and TRBJ2-3, with D tentatively TRBD1 (5 bases). V lost 5 bases and J 5 bases, leaving 29 bases between the germline ends. The length of the CDR3 is 19 residues. In germline, CDR1 is SGHTA, CDR2 FQGNSA.

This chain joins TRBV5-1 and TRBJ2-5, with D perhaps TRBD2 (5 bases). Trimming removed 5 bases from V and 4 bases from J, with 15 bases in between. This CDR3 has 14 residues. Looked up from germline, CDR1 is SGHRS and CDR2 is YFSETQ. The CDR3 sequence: CASRFSGLGETQYF. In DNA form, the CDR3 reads TGCGCCAGCAGATTCAGTGGACTCGGAGAGACCCAGTACTTC.

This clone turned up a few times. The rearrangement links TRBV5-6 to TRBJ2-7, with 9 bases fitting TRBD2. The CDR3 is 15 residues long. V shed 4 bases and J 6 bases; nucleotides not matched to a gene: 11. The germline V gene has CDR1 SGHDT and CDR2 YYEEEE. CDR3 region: CASSPTSGPWGEQYF. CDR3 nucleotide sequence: TGTGCCAGCAGCCCCACTAGCGGGCCCTGGGGCGAGCAGTACTTC.

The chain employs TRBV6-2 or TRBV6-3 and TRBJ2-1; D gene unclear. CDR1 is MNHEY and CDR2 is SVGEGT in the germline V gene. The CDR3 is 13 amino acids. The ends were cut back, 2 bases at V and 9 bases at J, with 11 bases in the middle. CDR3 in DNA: TGTGCCAGCAGTTACAAGCGCCTTGGTGAGCAGTTCTTC. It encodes CASSYKRLGEQFF.

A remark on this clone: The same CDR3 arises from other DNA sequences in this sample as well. Here the CDR3 DNA reads TGTGCCAGCAGCCAGCTAAGCGACGAGCAGTACTTC. It encodes CASSQLSDEQYF. This chain connects TRBV3-1 (or the pseudogene TRBV3-2) to TRBJ2-7; no clear D gene. This CDR3 spans 12 amino acids. The V end lost 3 bases, the J end lost 5 bases, and 8 bases lay between the germline ends. Germline CDR1 and CDR2: LGHDT and YNNKEL (reference sequence).

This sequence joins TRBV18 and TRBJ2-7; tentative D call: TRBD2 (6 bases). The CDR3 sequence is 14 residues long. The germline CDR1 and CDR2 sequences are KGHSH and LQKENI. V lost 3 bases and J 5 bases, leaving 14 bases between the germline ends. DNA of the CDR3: TGTGCCAGCTCACCTCCGGGAGTCCCCCACGAGCAGTACTTC. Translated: CASSPPGVPHEQYF. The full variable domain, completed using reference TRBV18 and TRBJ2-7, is NAGVMQNPRHLVRRRGQEARLRCSPMKGHSHVYWYRQLPEEGLKFMVYLQKENIIDESGMPKERFSAEFPKEGPSILRIQQVVRGDSAAYFCASSPPGVPHEQYFGPGTRLTVT.

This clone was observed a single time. DNA for the CDR3: TGCGCCAGCAGCCAAGATCGGGACTTCAATCAGCCCCAGCATTTT. Protein: CASSQDRDFNQPQHF. This chain joins TRBV4-1 and TRBJ1-5; D is possibly TRBD1 (5 bases). There are 15 residues in the CDR3. V gave up 0 bases and J gave up 3 bases, with 9 bases separating them. Germline CDR1 is MGHRA and CDR2 is YSYEKL.

The CDR3 protein is CASSLGQGSDGYTF. The CDR3 DNA follows: TGTGCCAGCAGTCTGGGACAGGGTAGTGATGGCTACACCTTC. V usage is TRBV28 and J usage is TRBJ1-2; 9 bases fit TRBD1. V shed 5 bases and J 6 bases; nucleotides not matched to a gene: 7. This CDR3 is 14 amino acids long. Germline V CDR1 and CDR2: MDHEN, SYDVKM.

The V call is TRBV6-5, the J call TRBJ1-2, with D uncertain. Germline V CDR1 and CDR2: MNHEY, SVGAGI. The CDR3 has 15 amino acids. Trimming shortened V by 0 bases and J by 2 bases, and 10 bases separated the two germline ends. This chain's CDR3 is CASSYSARRNYGYTF. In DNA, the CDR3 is TGTGCCAGCAGTTACTCGGCCAGAAGAAACTATGGCTACACCTTC.

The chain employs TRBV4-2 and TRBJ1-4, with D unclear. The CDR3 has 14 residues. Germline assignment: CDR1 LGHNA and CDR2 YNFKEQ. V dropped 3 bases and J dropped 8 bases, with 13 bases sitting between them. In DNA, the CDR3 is TGTGCCAGCAGCCAGGCGGGGTCTGGGGAAAAACTGTTTTTT. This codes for CASSQAGSGEKLFF.

The CDR3 bases are TGCAGCGTTGAAATCGGAGGACAGGGGCGCTACGAGCAGTACTTC. Translation gives CSVEIGGQGRYEQYF. The genes are TRBV29-1 and TRBJ2-7; 9 bases fit TRBD1. Germline values: CDR1 SQVTM, CDR2 ANQGSEA. V shed 2 bases, J shed 3 bases, and the junction held 8 bases outside the gene matches. The CDR3 has 15 amino acids.

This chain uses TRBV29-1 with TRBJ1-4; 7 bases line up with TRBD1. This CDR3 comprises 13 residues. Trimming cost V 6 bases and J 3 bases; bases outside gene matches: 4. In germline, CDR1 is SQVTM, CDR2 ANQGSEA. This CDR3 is CSVRDSPNEKLFF. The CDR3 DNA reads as TGCAGCGTCAGGGACAGCCCTAATGAAAAACTGTTTTTT.

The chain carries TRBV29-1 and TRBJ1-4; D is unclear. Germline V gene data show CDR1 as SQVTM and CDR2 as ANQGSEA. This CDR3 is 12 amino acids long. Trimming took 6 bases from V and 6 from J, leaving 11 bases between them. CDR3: CSVAAGDEKLFF. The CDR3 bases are TGCAGCGTGGCGGCCGGAGATGAAAAACTGTTTTTT.